The 26 T cell receptor beta chains in this list originate from one sample, sequenced in a study of blood T cell repertoires in COVID-19. The data were produced by immunoSEQ multiplex PCR, yet TCRdb's version contains in-frame clones alone and is incomplete. The sample carries 200,000 to 250,000 clones, approximately 88% recorded once. What was sequenced was PBMCs or T cells enriched from blood (not recorded which). The receptors stem from a woman between 25 and 40 years old with acute COVID-19.

The chain links TRBV10-3 to TRBJ1-5; a possible D gene is TRBD1 (5 bases). Trimming stripped 3 bases from V and 7 bases from J, with 13 bases between. From germline, CDR1 is ENHRY and CDR2 SYGVKD. This CDR3 has 14 amino acids. The DNA for the CDR3 is TGTGCCATCAGTGAAGGGGTAGACGTCCAGCCCCAGCATTTT. Translation gives CAISEGVDVQPQHF.

This chain links TRBV12-3 or TRBV12-4 with TRBJ1-1; 7 nucleotides line up with TRBD1. The CDR3 length is 12 residues. Trimming cost V 3 bases and J 11 bases; bases outside gene matches: 6. In nucleotides, the CDR3 is TGTGCCAGCAGTTTTTCGACAGGGAGGGCTTTCTTT. This sequence encodes CASSFSTGRAFF.

This sequence joins TRBV24-1 and TRBJ2-1; D call uncertain. Deletions cut 2 bases from V and 4 bases from J, with 14 bases between. The CDR3 spans 16 residues. The V gene's germline CDR1 is KGHDR and CDR2 SFDVKD. The chain's CDR3 is CATSDSGPEEYNEQFF. CDR3 in DNA: TGTGCCACCAGTGATTCCGGCCCCGAGGAATACAATGAGCAGTTCTTC.

CDR3 bases: TGTGCCAGCGTACCGGGACAGCTCAATTGGATTCAGTACTTC. Its translation: CASVPGQLNWIQYF. V is TRBV5-4 and J is TRBJ2-4; TRBD1 matches 7 bases. The CDR3 totals 14 residues. The V segment lost 7 bases and the J segment 10 bases; nucleotides outside the gene matches: 14. Germline lookup yields CDR1 SGHNT and CDR2 YYREEE (reference sequence).

The chain combines TRBV5-1 with TRBJ1-1, with 7 bases identical to TRBD1. J lost 0 bases, V lost 5 bases, and 10 bases had no gene match. The CDR3 covers 16 residues. Germline V gene lookup returns CDR1 SGHRS and CDR2 YFSETQ. The CDR3, as DNA: TGCGCCAGCAGGATACAAAGGGGACAGATGAACACTGAAGCTTTCTTT. Its protein product is CASRIQRGQMNTEAFF.

The V call is TRBV6-6, the J call TRBJ1-1; tentative D call: TRBD1 (6 bases). CDR1 is MNHNY and CDR2 is SVGAGI in the germline V gene (reference sequence). CDR3 length: 15 amino acids. V lost 5 bases, J lost 0 bases, and 13 bases lay in between. The chain's CDR3 is CASSLRQAMNTEAFF. The CDR3 region has the DNA TGTGCCAGCAGTCTCCGACAGGCAATGAACACTGAAGCTTTCTTT.

The V gene is TRBV27, the J gene TRBJ1-6, with unresolved D. The CDR3 runs 14 residues. In germline, CDR1 is MNHEY, CDR2 SMNVEV (reference sequence). With 2 bases removed from V and 6 bases from J, the gap between germline ends came to 8 bases. The CDR3 spells CASSLEGPNSPLHF. CDR3 sequence (DNA): TGTGCCAGCAGTTTAGAGGGTCCTAATTCACCCCTCCACTTT.

This clone was counted once. The CDR3 sequence is CASSLAPGGNYGYTF. The CDR3 DNA reads as TGTGCCAGCAGCTTGGCGCCAGGGGGCAACTATGGCTACACCTTC. The chain combines TRBV5-5 with TRBJ1-2; 8 nucleotides agree with TRBD1. Germline V gene data show CDR1 as SGHKS and CDR2 as YYEKEE (reference sequence). The CDR3 is made up of 15 amino acids. Unmatched junction bases numbered 3, after V lost 0 bases and J lost 2 bases.

This chain uses TRBV6-2 or TRBV6-3 with TRBJ1-5; D gene uncertain. CDR1 is MNHEY, CDR2 SVGEGT, per germline. The V gene lost 0 bases and the J gene lost 6 bases, with 12 bases spanning the gap. The CDR3 runs to 15 residues. The CDR3 DNA sequence: TGTGCCAGCAGTTACTCGGACTTCGGTTCTCAGCCCCAGCATTTT. It translates to CASSYSDFGSQPQHF.

The rearrangement uses TRBV6-5 and TRBJ1-6, with TRBD1 matching over 7 bases. This CDR3 spans 12 amino acids. V trimming: 7 bases; J trimming: 14 bases; junction bases outside the gene matches: 8. Germline CDR1 is MNHEY and CDR2 is SVGAGI. The CDR3 DNA follows: TGTGCCAGCAAGGCCCTCGGACAGGCCCTCCACTTT. Protein sequence: CASKALGQALHF.

This sequence joins TRBV7-9 and TRBJ2-3; 11 bases are a match to TRBD2. Trimming cost V 3 bases and J 3 bases; bases outside gene matches: 5. The length of the CDR3 is 16 residues. Germline V CDR1 and CDR2: SEHNR, FQNEAQ (reference sequence). The CDR3 protein is CASSFSTSGKTDTQYF. CDR3 nucleotides: TGTGCCAGCAGCTTTTCGACTAGCGGGAAAACAGATACGCAGTATTTT.

Comments on this clone: The germline gene is not matched at one end of the junction; a read error may be the cause. The chain couples TRBV30 to TRBJ1-2, with no clear D. The CDR3 loop spans 15 amino acids. Germline CDR1 reads GTSNPN; CDR2 reads SVGIG (reference sequence). The CDR3 loop reads CAWSLPWAPPYDYTF. CDR3 in DNA: TGTGCCTGGAGTCTCCCGTGGGCACCGCCCTATGACTACACCTTC.

The chain employs TRBV7-9 and TRBJ2-1; 8 positions agree with TRBD1. Trimming removed 5 bases from V and 3 bases from J; junction bases left unmatched: 6. CDR3 size: 15 residues. The V gene's germline CDR1 is SEHNR and CDR2 FQNEAQ (reference sequence). CDR3 DNA: TGTGCCAGCAGCACACAGGACAGGGACTACAATGAGCAGTTCTTC. This translates into CASSTQDRDYNEQFF.

V is TRBV19 and J is TRBJ2-7; the match to TRBD1 covers 10 bases. V lost 5 bases and J lost 4; bases outside the gene matches: 5. This CDR3 has 14 amino acids. The germline V gene encodes CDR1 LNHDA and CDR2 SQIVND (reference sequence). CDR3 residues: CASSGGTGVYEQYF. CDR3 nucleotides: TGTGCCAGTAGTGGCGGGACAGGGGTATACGAGCAGTACTTC.

This clone was seen a handful of times. J is TRBJ1-1 and V is TRBV10-3; possibly TRBD1 for D (6 bases). The ends were cut back, 7 bases at V and 1 base at J, with 10 bases in the middle. From germline, CDR1 is ENHRY and CDR2 SYGVKD. This CDR3 spans 13 amino acids. DNA for the CDR3: TGTGCCATCACTCGGACAGAGAACACTGAAGCTTTCTTT. Its translation is CAITRTENTEAFF.

This clone has a single count. The chain couples TRBV7-2 to TRBJ1-4; D perhaps matches TRBD1 (6 bases). V lost 1 base and J lost 5, with 23 bases in between. The CDR3 spans 19 residues. CDR1 is SGHTA, CDR2 FQGNSA, per germline. The DNA for the CDR3 is TGTGCCAGCAGCTTAGGGGACAACTTCTACCGACGAGGAAATGAAAAACTGTTTTTT. Translated: CASSLGDNFYRRGNEKLFF.

This clone was detected once. The V gene is TRBV19, the J gene TRBJ2-1, with D possibly TRBD2 on 6 matching bases. CDR3 size: 15 residues. Germline V gene data show CDR1 as LNHDA and CDR2 as SQIVND (reference sequence). V was shortened by 1 base and J by 2 bases, with 9 bases between the two germline ends. The CDR3 DNA reads TGTGCCAGTAGTATAGGCCCGGGGGCCTACAATGAGCAGTTCTTC. Translating it yields CASSIGPGAYNEQFF.

The V and J genes are TRBV18 and TRBJ1-3; D gene ambiguous. The CDR3 runs 15 residues. The V end lost 4 bases, the J end lost 1 base, and 11 bases lay between the germline ends. Germline CDR1 KGHSH, CDR2 LQKENI. CDR3 loop: CASSLTRESGNTIYF. CDR3 in DNA: TGTGCCAGCTCACTAACGAGGGAGTCTGGAAACACCATATATTTT.

In its sample, this clone was seen once. V gene TRBV5-4 combines with J gene TRBJ2-3; 9 nucleotides agree with TRBD2. V was clipped by 9 bases and J by 1 base; unmatched bases: 12. Germline V gene data show CDR1 as SGHNT and CDR2 as YYREEE (reference sequence). This CDR3 is 16 amino acids long. Written as DNA, the CDR3 is TGTGCCATCGGGGTTGCTAGCGGGGAAGGCACAGATACGCAGTATTTT. The encoded protein is CAIGVASGEGTDTQYF.

The sample holds one count of this clone. The chain employs TRBV5-6 and TRBJ2-3, with TRBD1 matching 8 bases. V gave up 5 bases and J gave up 3 bases; unmatched junction bases: 8. The CDR3 is 15 amino acids. CDR1 is SGHDT, CDR2 YYEEEE, per germline. The CDR3 region is CASSSGQGRTDTQYF. CDR3 nucleotides: TGTGCCAGCAGTTCCGGACAGGGTCGAACAGATACGCAGTATTTT.

The V and J genes are TRBV10-1 and TRBJ2-5, with a possible D match to TRBD1 (6 bases). This CDR3 has 16 amino acids. Trimming pared 5 bases from V and 2 bases from J, leaving 18 bases between. CDR1 is WNHNN and CDR2 is SYGVQD in the germline V gene (reference sequence). CDR3 sequence (DNA): TGCGCCAGCAGTCAGGGCAGGGGCCCCCGACAAGAGACCCAGTACTTC. Translating gives CASSQGRGPRQETQYF.

The V gene is TRBV18, the J gene TRBJ2-7; a weak D match, TRBD2 (7 bases). This CDR3 has 12 residues. The V gene lost 3 bases and the J gene lost 6 bases, with 9 bases spanning the gap. The germline V gene encodes CDR1 KGHSH and CDR2 LQKENI. The CDR3 is CASSPGGPEQYF. CDR3 DNA: TGTGCCAGCTCACCCGGGGGGCCCGAGCAGTACTTC.

CDR3: CASSLGGTSGPQETQYF. CDR3 nucleotides: TGTGCCAGCAGCTTAGGGGGAACTAGCGGTCCTCAAGAGACCCAGTACTTC. The gene calls are TRBV7-6 and TRBJ2-5, with TRBD2 matching 8 bases. The CDR3 totals 17 residues. Germline V gene data show CDR1 as SGHVS and CDR2 as FNYEAQ. V lost 1 base and J lost 2; bases outside the gene matches: 9.

The chain combines TRBV7-8 with TRBJ2-1, with 8 positions matching TRBD2. The V gene end was trimmed by 1 base and the J gene end by 5 bases; junction bases not matched to a gene: 4. Germline loops: CDR1 SGHVS, CDR2 FQNEAQ. The CDR3 totals 15 residues. The CDR3 region has the DNA TGTGCCAGCAGCTTAGTCGGGGGGGCGGACAATGAGCAGTTCTTC. This gives the protein CASSLVGGADNEQFF.

The V gene is TRBV6-2 or TRBV6-3, the J gene TRBJ2-7; 8 bases align to TRBD1. The CDR3 length is 17 residues. Germline V gives CDR1 MNHEY, CDR2 SVGEGT. Unmatched junction bases numbered 11, after V lost 0 bases and J lost 4 bases. CDR3 loop: CASSYSNLLDRGYEQYF. The CDR3 DNA sequence: TGTGCCAGCAGTTACTCCAACCTACTCGACAGGGGATACGAGCAGTACTTC.

The V and J genes are TRBV7-9 and TRBJ2-5, with 8 bases that match TRBD1. This CDR3 spans 15 amino acids. Trimming took 3 bases from V and 5 from J; bases not matched to a gene: 8. Germline-derived CDR1 and CDR2 are SEHNR and FQNEAQ (reference sequence). The chain's CDR3 is CASSFGQGLSETQYF. In nucleotides, the CDR3 is TGTGCCAGCAGCTTCGGACAGGGCCTTAGTGAGACCCAGTACTTC.